A selection of T cell receptor beta chains follows, all from one sample in a study of T cells in Graves' hyperthyroidism and ophthalmopathy. TCRdb reprocessed the multiplex PCR reads with MiXCR, giving one entry per CDR3 protein. This table holds over 250,000 distinct CDR3 sequences, roughly 13% found once. The sample comprised blood. Source of these receptors: a woman in her forties with Graves' ophthalmopathy. The CDR3 runs from the conserved cysteine through the conserved F or W. The order of the fields is J gene, D gene, V gene, CDR3 protein. D genes are given only for firm matches.

J gene: TRBJ1-3
D gene: -
V gene: TRBV11-2
CDR3 protein: CASTVPSGNTIYF

J gene: TRBJ2-7
D gene: TRBD2
V gene: TRBV19
CDR3 protein: CASSRTSGELYEQYF

J gene: TRBJ2-7
D gene: -
V gene: TRBV3-1
CDR3 protein: CASSHRYQTYEQYF

J gene: TRBJ1-4
D gene: -
V gene: TRBV7-9
CDR3 protein: CASSPAPPSNEKLFF

J gene: TRBJ1-5
D gene: TRBD1
V gene: TRBV27
CDR3 protein: CASSLSTGAQPQHF

J gene: TRBJ1-4
D gene: -
V gene: TRBV2
CDR3 protein: CASSERGRVENLRTNEKLFF

J gene: TRBJ2-3
D gene: TRBD2
V gene: TRBV24-1
CDR3 protein: CATSGFVSGGRSTDTQYF

J gene: TRBJ1-1
D gene: -
V gene: TRBV6-1
CDR3 protein: CASSEVIRGLNTEAFF

J gene: TRBJ2-3
D gene: -
V gene: TRBV12-3/TRBV12-4
CDR3 protein: CASSFDGLTDTQYF

J gene: TRBJ1-6
D gene: -
V gene: TRBV6-2/TRBV6-3
CDR3 protein: CASSYLGAGSSYNSPLHF

J gene: TRBJ2-2
D gene: TRBD1
V gene: TRBV2
CDR3 protein: CASRTGARANTGELFF

J gene: TRBJ1-5
D gene: -
V gene: TRBV20-1
CDR3 protein: CSAHNSNQPQHF

J gene: TRBJ1-2
D gene: TRBD1
V gene: TRBV28
CDR3 protein: CASSLLRGREGYTF

J gene: TRBJ2-7
D gene: TRBD2
V gene: TRBV15
CDR3 protein: CATSRETSGTEQYF

J gene: TRBJ2-7
D gene: TRBD2
V gene: TRBV9
CDR3 protein: CASSVEAGGAEQYF

J gene: TRBJ2-3
D gene: TRBD2
V gene: TRBV6-1
CDR3 protein: CASSEGLAGSTDTQYF

J gene: TRBJ1-2
D gene: -
V gene: TRBV7-9
CDR3 protein: CASSLVGGVMYGYTF

J gene: TRBJ1-1
D gene: -
V gene: TRBV20-1
CDR3 protein: CSVARQLATEAFF

J gene: TRBJ1-1
D gene: TRBD1
V gene: TRBV10-3
CDR3 protein: CAISEFGTGQNTEAFF

J gene: TRBJ2-5
D gene: -
V gene: TRBV5-8
CDR3 protein: CASSLSLWAGAQETQYF

J gene: TRBJ2-1
D gene: -
V gene: TRBV20-1
CDR3 protein: CSAPFRDSRYNEQFF

J gene: TRBJ2-7
D gene: -
V gene: TRBV29-1
CDR3 protein: CSVELENSYEQYF

J gene: TRBJ1-5
D gene: -
V gene: TRBV29-1
CDR3 protein: CSVLLAGNQPQHF